This T cell receptor beta chain was captured by sequencing in a study of identical twins. Regarding the study as a whole: Because invariant MAIT and iNKT cells could be present, zero-insertion analyses could be partly confounded. Weaker excess sharing between twins was seen in beta out-of-frame sequences.

Template switching introduced a universal primer site, and the cDNA bore unique molecular identifiers. TCRdb used MiXCR to reprocess the 5' RACE reads, holding one entry per CDR3 protein. The table has about 1.7 million distinct CDR3 sequences, less than 40% seen once. Healthy Caucasians made up all donors. The CDR3 sequence is 13 residues long. The germline V and J ends were trimmed by 3 bases and 4 bases, with 9 bases remaining between them. In the case of this clonotype: Its target is not known.

The gene calls are TRBV12-3 or TRBV12-4 and TRBJ1-2; D gene unclear. This sequence originates from a newborn girl in good health. The sample was cord blood. The chain's CDR3 is CASSLQFLYGYTF. CDR3 nucleotides: TGTGCCAGCAGTTTGCAGTTCCTCTATGGCTACACCTTC.